The 3 T cell receptor beta chains below were found in one sample sequenced in a study of regulatory T cells in long-lasting Graves disease. Building the TCR beta libraries relied on iRepertoire HTBI primers, and CDR3 regions underwent Arm-PCR. TCRdb reprocessed the multiplex PCR reads via MiXCR and lists one record per CDR3 protein. Of hundreds of thousands of distinct CDR3 sequences in the sample, more than 15% were seen once. Time point described: newly diagnosed GD, antithyroid drugs for less than 3 months. PBMC RNA was the source of the TCR library. The sample was also reused in another study, on T cells in Graves' hyperthyroidism and ophthalmopathy.

This material consisted of peripheral blood mononuclear cells (PBMCs), taken at new diagnosis, from a patient treated with antithyroid drugs. The receptor source for this set is a woman aged 35 to 59 with Graves disease.

In its sample, this clonotype was seen many times. The J gene is TRBJ1-1, the V gene TRBV12-3 or TRBV12-4, with D uncertain. V was trimmed by 5 bases and J by 1 base, leaving 8 bases between them. CDR3 length equals 13 residues. CDR3 nucleotide sequence: TGTGCCAGCAGTATCGGACCGAACACTGAAGCTTTCTTT. As protein: CASSIGPNTEAFF.

Many counts were recorded for this clonotype. This sequence joins TRBV20-1 and TRBJ2-5; perhaps D is TRBD1 or TRBD2 (5 bases each). Trimming cost V 5 bases and J 1 base, with 11 bases left between them. Germline CDR1 is DFQATT and CDR2 is SNEGSKA (reference sequence). The CDR3 sequence is 13 residues long. DNA for the CDR3: TGCAGTGCTGGGGACCTAATCCAAGAGACCCAGTACTTC. Its protein is CSAGDLIQETQYF.

CDR3: CASSKTGLLEAFF. As DNA, the CDR3 is TGTGCCAGCAGTAAAACAGGGCTATTGGAAGCTTTCTTT. The chain couples TRBV6-1 to TRBJ1-1; possibly TRBD1 for D (6 bases). Looked up from germline, CDR1 is MNHNS and CDR2 is SASEGT. The CDR3 is made up of 13 amino acids. V lost 5 bases to trimming and J lost 8 bases, with 15 bases between them.